The clone carrying this TCR beta chain was observed many times. Its antigen is currently unknown. Germline lookup yields CDR1 DFQATT and CDR2 SNEGSKA (reference sequence). The CDR3 contains 14 residues. V lost 3 bases and J lost 3; bases outside the gene matches: 7. These data belong to a study of blood T cells in healthy people across ages. Points from the study as a whole: Donors of long life had a larger count of naive CD4+ cells and greater diversity than aged donors.

A second PCR of about 7 to 12 cycles used a sample-barcoded 5' primer and a J-beta primer mix. Each CDR3 protein is one row after TCRdb ran MiXCR on the 5' RACE reads. Here the sample spans about 650,000 distinct CDR3 sequences, roughly 32% being singletons. V and J are TRBV20-1 and TRBJ2-5, with 7 bases lining up with TRBD2. Sequenced: blood. The TCR was taken from a woman older than 75 in good health. The CDR3 DNA reads as TGCAGTGCTAGTGGGGGGAGGGGCGAAGAGACCCAGTACTTC. This gives the protein CSASGGRGEETQYF.